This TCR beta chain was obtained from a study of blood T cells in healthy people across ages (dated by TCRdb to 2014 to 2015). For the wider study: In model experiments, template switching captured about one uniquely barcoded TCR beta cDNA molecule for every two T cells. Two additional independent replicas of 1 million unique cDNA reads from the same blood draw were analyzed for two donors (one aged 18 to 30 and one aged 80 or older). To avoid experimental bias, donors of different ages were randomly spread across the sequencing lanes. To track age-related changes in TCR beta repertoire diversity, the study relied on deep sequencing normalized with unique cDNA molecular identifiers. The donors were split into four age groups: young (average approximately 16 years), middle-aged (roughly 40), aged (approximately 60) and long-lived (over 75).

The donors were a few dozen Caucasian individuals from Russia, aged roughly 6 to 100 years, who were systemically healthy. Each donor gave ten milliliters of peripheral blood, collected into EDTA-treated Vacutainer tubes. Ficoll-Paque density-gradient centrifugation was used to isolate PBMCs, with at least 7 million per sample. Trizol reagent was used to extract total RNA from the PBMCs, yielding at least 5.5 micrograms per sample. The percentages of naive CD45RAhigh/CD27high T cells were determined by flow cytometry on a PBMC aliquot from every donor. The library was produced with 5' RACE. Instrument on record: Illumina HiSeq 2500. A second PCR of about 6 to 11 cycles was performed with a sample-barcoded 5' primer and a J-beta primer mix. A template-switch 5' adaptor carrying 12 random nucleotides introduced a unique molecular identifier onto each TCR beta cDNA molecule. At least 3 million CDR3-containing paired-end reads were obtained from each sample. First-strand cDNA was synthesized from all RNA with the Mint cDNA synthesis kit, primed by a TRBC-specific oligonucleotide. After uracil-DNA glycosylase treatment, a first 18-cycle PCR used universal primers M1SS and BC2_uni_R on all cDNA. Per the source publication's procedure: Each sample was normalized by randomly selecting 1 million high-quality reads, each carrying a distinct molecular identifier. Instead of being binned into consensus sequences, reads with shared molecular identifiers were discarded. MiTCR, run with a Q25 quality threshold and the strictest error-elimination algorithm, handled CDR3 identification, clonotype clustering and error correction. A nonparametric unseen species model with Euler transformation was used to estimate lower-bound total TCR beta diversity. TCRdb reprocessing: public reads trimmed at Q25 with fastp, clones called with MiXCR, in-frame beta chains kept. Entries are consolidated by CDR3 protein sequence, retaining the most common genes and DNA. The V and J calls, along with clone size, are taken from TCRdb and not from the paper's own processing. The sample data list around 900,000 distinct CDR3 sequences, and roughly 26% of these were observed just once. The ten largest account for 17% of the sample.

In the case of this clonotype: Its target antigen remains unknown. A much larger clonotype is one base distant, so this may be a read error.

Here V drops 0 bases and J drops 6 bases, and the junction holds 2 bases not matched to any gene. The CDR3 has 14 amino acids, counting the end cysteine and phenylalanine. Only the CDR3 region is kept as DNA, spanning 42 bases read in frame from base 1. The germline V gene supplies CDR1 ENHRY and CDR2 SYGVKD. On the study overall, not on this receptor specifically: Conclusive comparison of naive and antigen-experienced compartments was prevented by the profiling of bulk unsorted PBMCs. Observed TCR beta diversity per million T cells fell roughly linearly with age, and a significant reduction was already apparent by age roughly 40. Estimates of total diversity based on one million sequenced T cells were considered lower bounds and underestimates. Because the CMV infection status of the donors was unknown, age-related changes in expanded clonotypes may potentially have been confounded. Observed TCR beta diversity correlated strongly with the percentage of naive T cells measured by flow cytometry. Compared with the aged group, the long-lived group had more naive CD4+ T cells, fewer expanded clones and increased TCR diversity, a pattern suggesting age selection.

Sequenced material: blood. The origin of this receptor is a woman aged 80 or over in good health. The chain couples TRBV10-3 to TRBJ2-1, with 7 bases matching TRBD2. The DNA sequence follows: TGTGCCATCAGTGAGTCTCGGGGGGTCAATGAGCAGTTCTTC. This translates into CAISESRGVNEQFF.